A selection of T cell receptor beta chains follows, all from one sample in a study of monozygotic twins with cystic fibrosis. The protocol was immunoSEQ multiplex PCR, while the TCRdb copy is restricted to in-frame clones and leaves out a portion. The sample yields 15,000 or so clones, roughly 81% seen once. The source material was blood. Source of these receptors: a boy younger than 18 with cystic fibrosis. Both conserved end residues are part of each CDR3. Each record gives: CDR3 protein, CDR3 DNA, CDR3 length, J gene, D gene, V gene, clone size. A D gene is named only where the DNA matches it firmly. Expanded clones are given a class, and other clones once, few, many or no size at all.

CAWTPRWNTEAFF	TGTGCCTGGACTCCCCGGTGGAACACTGAAGCTTTCTTT	13	TRBJ1-1	-	TRBV30	once
CASKQDLNTGELFF	TGTGCCAGCAAACAGGATCTGAACACCGGGGAGCTGTTTTTT	14	TRBJ2-2	-	TRBV7-9	-
CASSQGRGYYEKLFF	TGTGCCAGCAGCCAAGGACGAGGGTACTATGAAAAACTGTTTTTT	15	TRBJ1-4	-	TRBV14	-
CAWIPHTGLASYEQYF	TGTGCCTGGATCCCCCACACAGGTCTTGCTTCCTACGAGCAGTACTTC	16	TRBJ2-7	-	TRBV30	-
CASSALLQGPGPPVQVNEQFF	TGTGCCAGCAGCGCATTATTACAGGGCCCGGGGCCCCCCGTCCAGGTCAATGAGCAGTTCTTC	21	TRBJ2-1	-	TRBV7-4	-
CASSFSGGNQPQHF	TGTGCCAGCAGCTTTTCAGGGGGCAATCAGCCCCAGCATTTT	14	TRBJ1-5	-	TRBV7-8	few
CASQSGGTPYGYTF	TGTGCCAGCCAGTCTGGAGGGACCCCTTATGGCTACACCTTC	14	TRBJ1-2	-	TRBV6-6	few
CASSASLRATDTQYF	TGTGCCAGCAGTGCGAGCCTCCGGGCCACAGATACGCAGTATTTT	15	TRBJ2-3	-	TRBV28	-
CASSYSDYGANVLTF	TGTGCCAGCAGTTACTCGGACTATGGGGCCAACGTCCTGACTTTC	15	TRBJ2-6	-	TRBV6-5	few
CASRTIQGAGGANVLTF	TGTGCCAGCAGAACTATACAGGGGGCGGGAGGGGCCAACGTCCTGACTTTC	17	TRBJ2-6	TRBD1	TRBV27	-
CASSGFRPSGSQPQHF	TGTGCCAGTAGTGGATTTAGACCTTCCGGCAGCCAGCCCCAGCATTTT	16	TRBJ1-5	-	TRBV19	-
CASSFKQTNEKLFF	TGTGCCAGCAGCTTTAAACAGACTAATGAAAAACTGTTTTTT	14	TRBJ1-4	-	TRBV5-4	-
CASSLDGRVHQPQHF	TGTGCCAGCAGCTTAGATGGCAGGGTGCATCAGCCCCAGCATTTT	15	TRBJ1-5	-	TRBV7-8	-
CASSLLGQGYGYTF	TGTGCCAGCAGCTTGTTGGGACAGGGCTATGGCTACACCTTC	14	TRBJ1-2	TRBD1	TRBV5-5	-
CATSRDLSPEAFF	TGTGCCACCAGCAGAGATCTTTCGCCTGAAGCTTTCTTT	13	TRBJ1-1	-	TRBV15	-
CASSDKTGFIAGELFF	TGTGCCAGCAGTGACAAGACAGGGTTTATAGCCGGGGAGCTGTTTTTT	16	TRBJ2-2	TRBD1	TRBV25-1	-
CASSVGGGAGANVLTF	TGTGCCAGCAGCGTAGGAGGGGGCGCTGGGGCCAACGTCCTGACTTTC	16	TRBJ2-6	TRBD1	TRBV9	once
CASSGQGLAHSPLHF	TGTGCCAGTAGTGGGCAGGGCCTGGCCCATTCACCCCTCCACTTT	15	TRBJ1-6	-	TRBV2	few
CASSSQGGGETQYF	TGTGCCAGCAGCTCCCAGGGCGGGGGAGAGACCCAGTACTTC	14	TRBJ2-5	TRBD2	TRBV13	-
CAWTSGRGTDTQYF	TGTGCCTGGACTAGCGGGAGGGGCACAGATACGCAGTATTTT	14	TRBJ2-3	TRBD2	TRBV30	once
CASSDRDRGYNEQFF	TGTGCCAGCAGTGACCGGGACAGGGGCTACAATGAGCAGTTCTTC	15	TRBJ2-1	TRBD1	TRBV6-1	-
CASSLTRQGYNQPQHF	TGTGCCAGCAGCTTAACCCGGCAGGGCTACAATCAGCCCCAGCATTTT	16	TRBJ1-5	-	TRBV7-3	once
CATVWGGTGELFF	TGTGCCACCGTATGGGGTGGAACCGGGGAGCTGTTTTTT	13	TRBJ2-2	-	TRBV28	-
CASTGQGAPEAFF	TGTGCCAGCACCGGACAGGGGGCGCCTGAAGCTTTCTTT	13	TRBJ1-1	TRBD1	TRBV6-5	-
CASSMGGQSNTGELFF	TGCGCCAGCAGCATGGGGGGACAGTCGAACACCGGGGAGCTGTTTTTT	16	TRBJ2-2	-	TRBV5-1	once
CASSVGSHEQFF	TGTGCCAGCAGCGTTGGATCTCATGAGCAGTTCTTC	12	TRBJ2-1	-	TRBV9	-
CASSLHSNFLAVYAYNEQFF	TGTGCCAGCAGCTTACACTCAAACTTCTTAGCGGTGTACGCCTACAATGAGCAGTTCTTC	20	TRBJ2-1	-	TRBV13	-
CASSHQLRDLLTEAFF	TGCGCCAGCAGCCACCAGTTACGGGATCTTCTCACTGAAGCTTTCTTT	16	TRBJ1-1	-	TRBV4-1	-
CASSSNNRGLGYNEQFF	TGTGCCAGCAGTTCCAACAACAGGGGGCTAGGGTACAATGAGCAGTTCTTC	17	TRBJ2-1	TRBD1	TRBV27	-
CASSYHSGTGLEGIQYF	TGCGCCAGCAGCTACCATTCCGGGACGGGCCTTGAGGGCATTCAGTACTTC	17	TRBJ2-4	-	TRBV5-1	-
CASSLDYKVSDEQFF	TGTGCCAGCAGCTTAGACTACAAAGTGTCCGATGAGCAGTTCTTC	15	TRBJ2-1	-	TRBV7-9	-
CASKITTKPGGYTF	TGTGCCAGCAAAATTACGACAAAACCGGGGGGCTACACCTTC	14	TRBJ1-2	-	TRBV6-5	-
CASSRLAGIPYNEQFF	TGTGCCAGCAGCCGACTAGCGGGAATCCCCTACAATGAGCAGTTCTTC	16	TRBJ2-1	TRBD2	TRBV7-9	-
CASSDSNQPQHF	TGTGCCAGCAGTGACAGCAATCAGCCCCAGCATTTT	12	TRBJ1-5	-	TRBV25-1	-
CASTSPGQGSGELFF	TGTGCCAGCACCTCTCCGGGACAGGGCTCCGGGGAGCTGTTTTTT	15	TRBJ2-2	TRBD1	TRBV27	-
CASSLDSGDTQYF	TGTGCCAGCAGCTTAGATTCCGGAGATACGCAGTATTTT	13	TRBJ2-3	-	TRBV11-2	-
CASSLGPTNTGELFF	TGCGCCAGCAGCTTGGGACCGACGAACACCGGGGAGCTGTTTTTT	15	TRBJ2-2	-	TRBV5-1	-
CAWDPGYSGNTIYF	TGTGCCTGGGACCCAGGGTACTCTGGAAACACCATATATTTT	14	TRBJ1-3	-	TRBV30	-
CASSHQGVYNEQFF	TGTGCCAGCAGTCATCAAGGAGTCTACAATGAGCAGTTCTTC	14	TRBJ2-1	-	TRBV6-1	-
CASSLDKGLAGVSYEQYF	TGTGCCAGCAGCTTAGACAAAGGACTAGCGGGGGTCTCCTACGAGCAGTACTTC	18	TRBJ2-7	TRBD2	TRBV7-9	-